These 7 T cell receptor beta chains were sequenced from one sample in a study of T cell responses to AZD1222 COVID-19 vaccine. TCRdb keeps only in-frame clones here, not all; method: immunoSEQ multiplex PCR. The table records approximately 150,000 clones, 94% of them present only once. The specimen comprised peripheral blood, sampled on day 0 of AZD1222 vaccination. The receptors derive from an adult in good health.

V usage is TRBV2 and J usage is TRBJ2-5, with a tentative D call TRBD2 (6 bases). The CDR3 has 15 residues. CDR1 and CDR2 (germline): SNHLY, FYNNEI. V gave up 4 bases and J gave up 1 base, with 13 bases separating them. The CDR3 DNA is TGTGCCAGCAGTGTCAGGAGGGGAACCCAAGAGACCCAGTACTTC. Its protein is CASSVRRGTQETQYF.

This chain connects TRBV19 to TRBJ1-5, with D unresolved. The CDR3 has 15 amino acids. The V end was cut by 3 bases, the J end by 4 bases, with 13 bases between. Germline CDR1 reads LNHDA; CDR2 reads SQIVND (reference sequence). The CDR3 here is CASSMGGSRNQPQHF. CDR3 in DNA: TGTGCCAGTAGTATGGGAGGGAGTAGGAATCAGCCCCAGCATTTT.

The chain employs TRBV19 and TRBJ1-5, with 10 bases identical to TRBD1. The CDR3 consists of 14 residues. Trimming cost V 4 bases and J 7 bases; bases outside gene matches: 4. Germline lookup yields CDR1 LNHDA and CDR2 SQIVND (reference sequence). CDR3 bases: TGTGCCAGTAGTACGACAGGGGGCATACAGCCCCAGCATTTT. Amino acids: CASSTTGGIQPQHF.

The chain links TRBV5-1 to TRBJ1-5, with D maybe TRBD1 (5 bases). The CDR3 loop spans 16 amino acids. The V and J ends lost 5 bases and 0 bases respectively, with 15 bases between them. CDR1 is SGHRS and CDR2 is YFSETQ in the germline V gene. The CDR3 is CASRPGQLYSNQPQHF. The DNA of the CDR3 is TGCGCCAGCAGACCAGGACAACTCTATAGCAATCAGCCCCAGCATTTT.

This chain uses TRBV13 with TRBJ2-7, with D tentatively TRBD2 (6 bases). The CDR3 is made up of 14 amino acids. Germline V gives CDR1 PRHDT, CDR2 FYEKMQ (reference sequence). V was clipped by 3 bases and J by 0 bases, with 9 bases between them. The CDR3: CASSLSGFSYEQYV. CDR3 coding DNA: TGTGCCAGCAGCTTGAGCGGGTTCTCCTACGAGCAGTACGTC.

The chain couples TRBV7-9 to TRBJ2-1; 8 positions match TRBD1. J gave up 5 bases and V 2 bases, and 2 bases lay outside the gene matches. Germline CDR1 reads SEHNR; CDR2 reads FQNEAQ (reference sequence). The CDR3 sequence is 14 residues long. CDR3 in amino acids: CASSLSTGDNEQFF. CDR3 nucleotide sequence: TGTGCCAGCAGCTTATCGACAGGGGACAATGAGCAGTTCTTC.

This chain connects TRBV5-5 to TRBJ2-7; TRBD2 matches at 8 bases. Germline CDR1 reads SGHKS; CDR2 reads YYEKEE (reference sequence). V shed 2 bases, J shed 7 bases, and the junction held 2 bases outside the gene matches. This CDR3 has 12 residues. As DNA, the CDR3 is TGTGCCAGCAGCTTCTTAGCGGGGGAGCAGTACGTC. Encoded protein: CASSFLAGEQYV.